A single sample is the source of the 17 T cell receptor beta chains below, sequenced in a study of T cells in Graves' hyperthyroidism and ophthalmopathy. What was amplified from RNA transcripts were TCR beta CDR3 regions. HTBI primers were employed in a first-round RT-PCR of the TCR CDR3. MiXCR, applied by TCRdb to the multiplex PCR reads, yields one record per CDR3 protein. This table has hundreds of thousands of distinct CDR3 sequences, roughly 15% appearing once. Sequencing was carried out using blood. These receptors came from a woman aged 18-30 years with Graves' hyperthyroidism.

This clonotype was seen at least ten times. This chain connects TRBV12-3 or TRBV12-4 to TRBJ1-2; 7 bases fit TRBD1. V gave up 5 bases and J gave up 5 bases; unmatched junction bases: 8. This CDR3 has 14 residues. Here the CDR3 DNA reads TGTGCCAGCAGTACCGGACAGGTTTATTATGGCTACACCTTC. The encoded protein is CASSTGQVYYGYTF.

In its sample, this clonotype was seen once. A much larger clone differs by one base, so this may be a read error. Likely a read error: the CDR3 ends without its conserved phenylalanine or tryptophan. The V gene is TRBV2, the J gene TRBJ2-7; D is ambiguous. Germline V gene lookup returns CDR1 SNHLY and CDR2 FYNNEI. The CDR3 length is 11 residues. CDR3 loop: CGSGLVYEQYL. The DNA for the CDR3 is TGTGGTAGTGGGCTCGTCTACGAGCAGTACCTC.

This clonotype was seen repeatedly, ten times or more. This sequence joins TRBV20-1 and TRBJ2-3, with D perhaps assigned TRBD1 or TRBD2 (5 bases each). CDR1 is DFQATT and CDR2 is SNEGSKA in the germline V gene (reference sequence). V lost 6 bases and J lost 4, with 17 bases in between. The CDR3 is 14 residues long. The CDR3 loop reads CSAGDVVAPDTQYF. The CDR3 DNA reads as TGCAGTGCGGGGGATGTCGTTGCGCCAGATACGCAGTATTTT.

The V and J genes are TRBV20-1 and TRBJ1-1, with D hard to call. This CDR3 is 12 amino acids long. V dropped 5 bases and J dropped 3 bases, with 10 bases sitting between them. Germline V CDR1 and CDR2: DFQATT, SNEGSKA (reference sequence). The CDR3 spells CSAPERDTEAFF. The DNA of the CDR3 is TGCAGTGCTCCCGAGCGGGACACTGAAGCTTTCTTT.

The chain couples TRBV29-1 to TRBJ2-7; the D gene is possibly TRBD2 (5 bases). Deletions cut 4 bases from V and 0 bases from J, with 22 bases between. The CDR3 consists of 17 residues. Germline-derived CDR1 and CDR2 are SQVTM and ANQGSEA. CDR3 DNA sequence: TGCAGCGTTGGGGTACCGCTAGCAGGTCGGGGCTCCTACGAGCAGTACTTC. This encodes CSVGVPLAGRGSYEQYF.

The chain has TRBV7-2 and TRBJ2-7; 11 nucleotides agree with TRBD1. The J segment lost 3 bases and the V segment lost 5 bases, leaving 6 bases of the junction unmatched. CDR3 length equals 15 residues. CDR1 SGHTA and CDR2 FQGNSA come from the germline V gene. CDR3 in DNA: TGTGCCAGCAGCCGGGACAGGGGGACCTACTACGAGCAGTACTTC. Residues: CASSRDRGTYYEQYF. Full variable domain (missing parts from reference TRBV7-2 and TRBJ2-7): GAGVSQSPSNKVTEKGKDVELRCDPISGHTALYWYRQSLGQGLEFLIYFQGNSAPDKSGLPSDRFSAERTGGSVSTLTIQRTQQEDSAVYLCASSRDRGTYYEQYFGPGTRLTVT.

This clonotype was counted a few times. CDR3 residues: CASSQDRGGGYEQYF. The CDR3 DNA sequence: TGCGCCAGCAGCCAAGACCGAGGGGGGGGATACGAGCAGTACTTC. The chain has TRBV4-3 and TRBJ2-7; tentative D call: TRBD2 (7 bases). The CDR3 consists of 15 residues. Trimming took 0 bases from V and 4 from J, leaving 13 bases between them. In germline, CDR1 is LGHNA, CDR2 YSLEER.

The chain combines TRBV6-1 with TRBJ2-7; a weak D match, TRBD2 (5 bases). The V gene lost 6 bases and the J gene lost 6 bases, with 12 bases spanning the gap. This CDR3 contains 12 residues. Germline CDR1 MNHNS, CDR2 SASEGT. The CDR3: CASSEGPGEQYF. The CDR3 DNA follows: TGTGCCAGCAGCGAGGGCCCCGGCGAGCAGTACTTC.

The chain employs TRBV6-1 and TRBJ1-2; D remains unclear. Germline loops: CDR1 MNHNS, CDR2 SASEGT. The V end lost 3 bases, the J end lost 7 bases, and 6 bases lay between the germline ends. This CDR3 spans 11 amino acids. In DNA, the CDR3 is TGTGCCAGCAGTGAGCTAGTTGGCTACACCTTC. Amino acids: CASSELVGYTF.

This clonotype has at least ten counts. The chain is built from TRBV11-2 and TRBJ2-3, with D possibly being TRBD2 (6 bases). This CDR3 region has 15 residues. Trimming cost V 5 bases and J 5 bases, with 17 bases left between them. In germline, CDR1 is SGHAT, CDR2 FQNNGV. This CDR3 is CASSPWTTSEDTQYF. DNA of the CDR3: TGTGCCAGCAGCCCCTGGACTACCTCAGAAGATACGCAGTATTTT.

This clonotype was counted only a few times. The chain combines TRBV10-3 with TRBJ2-1; the D gene is possibly TRBD2 (6 bases). V lost 6 bases and J 0 bases, leaving 15 bases between the germline ends. This CDR3 comprises 16 residues. Germline V lookup: CDR1 ENHRY, CDR2 SYGVKD. The CDR3 region has the DNA TGTGCCATCAGCCTGCGACTAGGCAGCTCCTACAATGAGCAGTTCTTC. It encodes CAISLRLGSSYNEQFF.

This clonotype was detected many times. J is TRBJ1-6 and V is TRBV3-1; 7 bases map to TRBD1. Per germline, CDR1 LGHDT and CDR2 YNNKEL (reference sequence). The CDR3 runs 18 residues. With 4 bases clipped from V and 2 bases from J, the junction kept 11 bases outside the gene matches. CDR3 amino acids: CASSPRGNRGTYNSPLHF. In nucleotides, the CDR3 is TGTGCCAGCAGCCCCCGTGGTAACAGGGGAACCTATAATTCACCCCTCCACTTT.

This clonotype has ten or more counts. The genes are TRBV20-1 and TRBJ2-7; TRBD2 aligns across 9 bases. The J segment lost 9 bases and the V segment lost 3 bases, leaving 9 bases of the junction unmatched. This CDR3 contains 13 residues. CDR1 is DFQATT, CDR2 SNEGSKA, per germline (reference sequence). The CDR3 coding sequence is TGCAGTGCTAGTATCAGCGGGAGGACCGGGCAGTACTTC. Translated, it gives CSASISGRTGQYF.

This clonotype was detected only a few times. The rearrangement uses TRBV6-1 and TRBJ2-2; D ambiguous. The CDR3 consists of 13 residues. The germline CDR1 and CDR2 sequences are MNHNS and SASEGT. Trimming left V 5 bases short and J 2 bases short, with 6 bases between. The CDR3 bases are TGTGCCAGCAGTAAATATAACACCGGGGAGCTGTTTTTT. Amino acids: CASSKYNTGELFF.

In this sample, this clonotype turned up many times. This chain connects TRBV12-3 or TRBV12-4 to TRBJ2-1; D ambiguous. CDR3 length: 13 residues. Trimming stripped 10 bases from V and 1 base from J, with 11 bases between. The CDR3 coding sequence is TGTGCCACCACGGACGGGTCCTACAATGAGCAGTTCTTC. This sequence encodes CATTDGSYNEQFF.

The rearrangement uses TRBV27 and TRBJ2-7; 7 bases map to TRBD1. The CDR3 length is 14 residues. The germline gives CDR1 MNHEY, CDR2 SMNVEV (reference sequence). V shed 3 bases and J 5 bases; nucleotides not matched to a gene: 7. The CDR3 DNA reads as TGTGCCAGCAGTTTGCGACAGGGTTTGGACGAGCAGTACTTC. Protein sequence: CASSLRQGLDEQYF.

This clonotype was picked up many times. V usage is TRBV11-2 and J usage is TRBJ2-7, with 8 bases aligning to TRBD1. The germline V gene has CDR1 SGHAT and CDR2 FQNNGV. Losses at the gene ends were 1 base for V and 4 bases for J; bases not matched to a gene: 6. The CDR3 consists of 15 residues. The CDR3 here is CASSLGPGQAYEQYF. The CDR3 DNA is TGTGCCAGCAGCTTAGGTCCGGGACAGGCGTACGAGCAGTACTTC.